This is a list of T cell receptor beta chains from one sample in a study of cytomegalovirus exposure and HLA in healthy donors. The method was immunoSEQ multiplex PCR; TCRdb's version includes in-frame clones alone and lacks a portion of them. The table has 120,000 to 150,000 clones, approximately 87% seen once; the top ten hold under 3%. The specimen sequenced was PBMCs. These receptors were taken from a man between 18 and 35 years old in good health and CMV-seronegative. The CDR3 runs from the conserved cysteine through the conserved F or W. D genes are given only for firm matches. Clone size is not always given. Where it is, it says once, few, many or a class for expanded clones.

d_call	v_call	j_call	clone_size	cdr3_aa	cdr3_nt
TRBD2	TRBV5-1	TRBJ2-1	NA	CASSLEASGNEQFF	TGCGCCAGCAGCTTGGAGGCTAGCGGGAATGAGCAGTTCTTC
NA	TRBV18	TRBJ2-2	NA	CASSPGWTASGELFF	TGTGCCAGCTCACCAGGCTGGACAGCGAGCGGGGAGCTGTTTTTT
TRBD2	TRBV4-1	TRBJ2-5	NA	CASSQIALAGGGETQYF	TGCGCCAGCAGCCAAATCGCACTCGCGGGGGGGGGAGAGACCCAGTACTTC
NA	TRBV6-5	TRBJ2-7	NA	CASSYEEGEEPYEQYF	TGTGCCAGCAGTTACGAGGAGGGCGAGGAGCCCTACGAGCAGTACTTC
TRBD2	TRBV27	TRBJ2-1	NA	CASSPGTSGRANYNEQFF	TGTGCCAGCAGTCCGGGGACTAGCGGGAGGGCCAATTACAATGAGCAGTTCTTC
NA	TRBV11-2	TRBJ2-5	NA	CASSLDGARLETQYF	TGTGCCAGCAGCTTAGATGGGGCGAGGCTAGAGACCCAGTACTTC
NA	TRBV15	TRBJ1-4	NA	CATSDPGYNEKLFF	TGTGCCACCAGTGACCCGGGTTATAATGAAAAACTGTTTTTT
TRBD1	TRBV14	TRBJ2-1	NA	CASSLGTGVYHEQFF	TGTGCCAGCAGCCTTGGGACAGGGGTGTATCATGAGCAGTTCTTC
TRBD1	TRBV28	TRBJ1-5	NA	CASSYRGQGAESNQPQHF	TGTGCCAGCAGTTATAGAGGACAGGGGGCGGAGAGCAATCAGCCCCAGCATTTT
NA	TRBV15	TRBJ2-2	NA	CATSRGRTGELFF	TGTGCCACCAGCAGAGGGAGGACCGGGGAGCTGTTTTTT
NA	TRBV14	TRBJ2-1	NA	CASSYGLFYNEQFF	TGTGCCAGCAGTTATGGACTTTTCTACAATGAGCAGTTCTTC
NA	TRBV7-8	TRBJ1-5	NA	CASSVDRNNQPQHF	TGTGCCAGCAGCGTTGACAGGAACAATCAGCCCCAGCATTTT
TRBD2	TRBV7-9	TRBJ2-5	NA	CASSLAARLAVETQYF	TGTGCCAGCAGCTTAGCTGCGCGACTAGCGGTAGAGACCCAGTACTTC
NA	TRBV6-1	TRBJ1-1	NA	CASSFPARTEAFF	TGTGCCAGCAGTTTCCCCGCGCGGACTGAAGCTTTCTTT
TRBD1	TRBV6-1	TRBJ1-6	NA	CASDTGQGTSPLHF	TGTGCCAGCGACACGGGACAGGGGACTTCACCCCTCCACTTT
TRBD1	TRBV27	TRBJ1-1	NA	CASIRQGGEAFF	TGTGCCAGCATAAGACAGGGAGGTGAAGCTTTCTTT
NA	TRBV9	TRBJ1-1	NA	CASSVGGRGTEAFF	TGTGCCAGCAGCGTCGGGGGGCGAGGTACTGAAGCTTTCTTT
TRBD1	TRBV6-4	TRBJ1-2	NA	CASRAGQGVYYGYTF	TGTGCCAGCAGGGCCGGACAGGGGGTGTACTATGGCTACACCTTC
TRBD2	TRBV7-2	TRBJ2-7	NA	CASSLGPGRWHEQYF	TGTGCCAGCAGCTTAGGTCCCGGGAGGTGGCACGAGCAGTACTTC
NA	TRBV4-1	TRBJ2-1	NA	CASSQGGHPESYNEQFF	TGCGCCAGCAGCCAAGGAGGACATCCGGAGTCTTACAATGAGCAGTTCTTC
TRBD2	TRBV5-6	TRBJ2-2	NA	CASSLGVSGAYTGELFF	TGTGCCAGCAGCTTGGGGGTTAGCGGGGCCTACACCGGGGAGCTGTTTTTT
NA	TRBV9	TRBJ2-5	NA	CASSVVPLGGETQYF	TGTGCCAGCAGCGTAGTACCTCTGGGGGGAGAGACCCAGTACTTC
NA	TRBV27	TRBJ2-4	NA	CASSGGRIQYF	TGTGCCAGCAGTGGGGGCCGGATTCAGTACTTC
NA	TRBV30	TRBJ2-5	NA	CAWNREIETQYF	TGTGCCTGGAATCGAGAGATAGAGACCCAGTACTTC
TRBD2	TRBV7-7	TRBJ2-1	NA	CASSLGLAGGPYNEQFF	TGTGCCAGCAGCTTAGGTCTAGCGGGAGGTCCCTACAATGAGCAGTTCTTC
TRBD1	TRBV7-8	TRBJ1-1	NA	CASGDRVNTEAFF	TGTGCCAGCGGAGACAGGGTGAACACTGAAGCTTTCTTT
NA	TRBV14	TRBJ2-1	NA	CASSPGVSEQFF	TGTGCCAGCAGCCCCGGGGTTAGTGAGCAGTTCTTC
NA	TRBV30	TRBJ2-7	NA	CAWKIDRVEQYF	TGTGCCTGGAAGATCGACCGGGTGGAGCAGTACTTC
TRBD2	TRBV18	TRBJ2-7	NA	CASSPLAGGPPYEQYF	TGTGCCAGCTCACCCCTAGCGGGGGGGCCCCCCTACGAGCAGTACTTC
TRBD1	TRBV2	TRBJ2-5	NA	CASSVQGHPETQYF	TGTGCCAGCAGTGTACAGGGGCACCCAGAGACCCAGTACTTC
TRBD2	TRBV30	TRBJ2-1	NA	CAWTSGRFYEQFF	TGTGCCTGGACTAGCGGGAGATTTTATGAGCAGTTCTTC
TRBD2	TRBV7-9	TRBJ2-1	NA	CASSLTGGGWNEQFF	TGTGCCAGCAGCTTGACCGGCGGGGGTTGGAATGAGCAGTTCTTC
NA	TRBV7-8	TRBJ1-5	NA	CASSLGGEGSVHF	TGTGCCAGCAGCTTAGGCGGGGAGGGGTCAGTGCATTTT
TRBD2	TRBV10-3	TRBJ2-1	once	CAPGANLAGSSYNEQFF	TGTGCCCCCGGGGCCAACCTAGCGGGGAGCTCCTACAATGAGCAGTTCTTC
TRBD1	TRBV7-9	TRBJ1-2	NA	CASSLRGQGAGGYTF	TGTGCCAGCAGCTTGAGGGGACAGGGGGCTGGTGGCTACACCTTC
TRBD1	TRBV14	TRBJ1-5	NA	CASSQVGRGRRQPQHF	TGTGCCAGCAGCCAAGTAGGTAGGGGGCGTAGACAGCCCCAGCATTTT
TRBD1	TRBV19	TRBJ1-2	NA	CASSAGQTNYGYTF	TGTGCCAGTAGTGCGGGACAGACTAACTATGGCTACACCTTC
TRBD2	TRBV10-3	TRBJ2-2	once	CAITTRTSGTNTGELFF	TGTGCCATCACCACGAGGACTAGCGGGACAAATACCGGGGAGCTGTTTTTT